This T cell receptor (beta chain) was observed in a study of somatic mutations in cytotoxic T cells in rheumatoid arthritis. CD4+ and CD8+ cells were isolated by positive magnetic bead selection, with purity checked by flow cytometry. The junction had 15 bases not matched to a gene; V was cut back by 11 bases and J by 3 bases. The germline V gene encodes CDR1 SEHNR and CDR2 FQNEAQ (reference sequence). The CDR3 is made up of 15 amino acids. Assay: immunoSEQ multiplex PCR; the TCRdb copy retains only in-frame clones and omits some. The sample lists 9,400 or so clones; 75% were seen once. Sequencing was carried out using CD8+ T cells sorted from blood. The clonotype comes from a woman aged 45-59 years in good health. This chain uses TRBV7-9 with TRBJ2-5, with TRBD2 identical over 7 bases. The CDR3 here is CAVSPERGPKETQYF. The CDR3 DNA reads as TGTGCCGTTTCCCCAGAGCGGGGACCAAAAGAGACCCAGTACTTC.